This T cell receptor (beta chain) was captured in a study of cytomegalovirus exposure and HLA in healthy donors. The sample holds a few counts of this clone. The antigen is not known. Researchers ran the PCR with 60 Vbeta and 13 Jbeta primers. Libraries were prepared by immunoSEQ multiplex PCR; TCRdb keeps only in-frame clonotypes and omits some of them. The data show approximately 120,000 clones, roughly 70% seen once. Study-level points and caveats: Most subjects had HLA-A and HLA-B alleles reportedly predicted accurately by TCR beta sequences.

The CDR3 has 13 amino acids. Germline assignment: CDR1 MNHEY and CDR2 SMNVEV (reference sequence). V was pared by 5 bases and J by 5 bases, with 10 bases between. The chain recombines TRBV27 with TRBJ2-4; D possibly corresponds to TRBD1 (6 bases). This clonotype was sampled from a man aged 35 to 55 in good health and CMV-seropositive. The source material was PBMCs. CDR3: CASSTGLENIQYF. DNA for the CDR3: TGTGCCAGCAGTACAGGGCTTGAAAACATTCAGTACTTC.